This T cell receptor beta chain came from a study of T cells after yellow fever vaccination. One entry per CDR3 protein, called by TCRdb with MiXCR from the 5' RACE reads. This repertoire shows about 150,000 distinct CDR3 sequences, roughly 6.2% found once; its top ten account for less than 3.5%. The CDR3 has 17 residues. The V gene's germline CDR1 is MNHNS and CDR2 SASEGT. The V and J ends lost 7 bases and 0 bases, in that order; junction bases with no gene match: 11. The table lists this clonotype with a few counts. The V and J genes are TRBV6-1 and TRBJ2-2; 7 nucleotides match TRBD1. The source was CD4+ T cells sorted from PBMCs, collected on the day of the first yellow fever vaccination. The receptor's source is a man aged 18 to 29 who received the YFV17D yellow fever vaccine. CDR3 loop: CASTVMGQRANTGELFF. The DNA of the CDR3 is TGTGCCAGCACAGTTATGGGACAGAGAGCGAACACCGGGGAGCTGTTTTTT.